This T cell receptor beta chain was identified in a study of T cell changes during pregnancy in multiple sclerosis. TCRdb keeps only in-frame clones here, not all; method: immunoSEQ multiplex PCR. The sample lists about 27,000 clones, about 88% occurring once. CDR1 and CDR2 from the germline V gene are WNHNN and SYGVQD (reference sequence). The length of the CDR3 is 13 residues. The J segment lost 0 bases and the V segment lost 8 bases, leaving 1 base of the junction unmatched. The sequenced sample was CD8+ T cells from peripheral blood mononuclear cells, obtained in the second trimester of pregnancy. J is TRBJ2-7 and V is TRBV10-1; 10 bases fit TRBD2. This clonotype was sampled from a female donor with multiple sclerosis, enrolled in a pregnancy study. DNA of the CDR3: TGCGCCAGCGGACTAGCGGACTCCTACGAGCAGTACTTC. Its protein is CASGLADSYEQYF.